This is a list of T cell receptor beta chains from one sample in a study of Ad26.COV2.S vaccination and SARS-CoV-2 variants. The method was immunoSEQ multiplex PCR; TCRdb's version includes in-frame clones alone and lacks a portion of them. In the table there are approximately 400,000 clones, 92% of which are singletons. Sample: peripheral blood, taken after recovery from COVID-19. The receptor set was obtained from a human donor who had recovered from COVID-19. Each CDR3 is given with its conserved first and last residue. The D gene is left open where the match is weak. Clone sizes are given selectively: once, few, many, or a class where the clone is expanded.

clone_size j_call d_call v_call cdr3_nt cdr3_aa
- TRBJ1-2 - TRBV3-1/TRBV3-2 TGTGCCAGCAGCCAAGAAGGCAGGACTAACTATGGCTACACCTTC CASSQEGRTNYGYTF
once TRBJ2-3 TRBD2 TRBV29-1 TGCAGCGCCCGGACTAGCGGGGGTATAGATACGCAGTATTTT CSARTSGGIDTQYF
- TRBJ2-5 - TRBV5-1 TGCGCCAGCAGCTTGGGACGGCCCCCCCCGATGTCGACCCAGTACTTC CASSLGRPPPMSTQYF
- TRBJ2-3 TRBD2 TRBV5-1 TGCGCCAGCAGCTTGAACAAACTAGCGGGGGGTCGTCACGCAGATACGCAGTATTTT CASSLNKLAGGRHADTQYF
- TRBJ2-3 - TRBV5-5 TGTGCCAGCAGCTTGGGGATTTACTGGGATACGCAGTATTTT CASSLGIYWDTQYF
- TRBJ2-1 - TRBV5-4 TGTGCCAGCAGCTTGGATAGCGCAGCTTTGAGGCAGTTCTTC CASSLDSAALRQFF
once TRBJ1-1 - TRBV5-1 TGCGCCAGCAGCTTTTCCCCGGCACATAACACTGAAGCTTTCTTT CASSFSPAHNTEAFF
- TRBJ2-5 TRBD1 TRBV18 TGTGCCAGCTCACGTGAGGGACAGCAAGAGACCCAGTACTTC CASSREGQQETQYF
- TRBJ1-1 - TRBV27 TGTGCCAGCAGTTTATTCTTCGGGGGACGTACTGAAGCTTTCTTT CASSLFFGGRTEAFF
- TRBJ1-1 TRBD1 TRBV19 TGTGCCAGTAGTATCGGGGGACAGGGTGTCACTGAAGCTTTCTTT CASSIGGQGVTEAFF
- TRBJ1-4 - TRBV19 TGTGCCAGTACCATAAGAGGGGGGCCGGAAAAACTGTTTTTT CASTIRGGPEKLFF
- TRBJ1-5 - TRBV5-5 TGTGCCAGCAGCTTGGACTCCGGAGTTAATCAGCCCCAGCATTTT CASSLDSGVNQPQHF
- TRBJ2-1 TRBD2 TRBV5-1 TGCGCCAGCAGCTTGGACCTCACTAGCGGGGGGAGCTCCTACAATGAGCAGTTCTTC CASSLDLTSGGSSYNEQFF
- TRBJ1-1 - TRBV19 TGTGCCAGTACCCTACGGCCCCGGGTCTCTGAAGCTTTCTTT CASTLRPRVSEAFF
- TRBJ2-7 - TRBV3-1/TRBV3-2 TGTGCCAGCAGCCTTGATATCTACGAGCAGTACTTC CASSLDIYEQYF